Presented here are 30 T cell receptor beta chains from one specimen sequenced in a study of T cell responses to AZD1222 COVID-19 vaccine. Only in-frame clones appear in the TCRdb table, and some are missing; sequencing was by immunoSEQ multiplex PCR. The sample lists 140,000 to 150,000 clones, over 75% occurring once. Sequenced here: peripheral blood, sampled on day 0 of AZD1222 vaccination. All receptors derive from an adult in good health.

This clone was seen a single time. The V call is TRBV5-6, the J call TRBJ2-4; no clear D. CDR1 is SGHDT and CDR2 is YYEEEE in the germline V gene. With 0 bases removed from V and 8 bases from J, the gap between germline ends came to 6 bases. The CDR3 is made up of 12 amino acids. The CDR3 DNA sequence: TGTGCCAGCAGCTTGGGGGCTGACATTCAGTACTTC. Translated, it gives CASSLGADIQYF. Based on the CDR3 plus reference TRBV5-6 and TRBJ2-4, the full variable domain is DAGVTQSPTHLIKTRGQQVTLRCSPKSGHDTVSWYQQALGQGPQFIFQYYEEEERQRGNFPDRFSGHQFPNYSSELNVNALLLGDSALYLCASSLGADIQYFGAGTRLSVL.

The CDR3 DNA reads TGTGCCAGCAGCCCCCTGCAGGGGGCCTACTATGGCTACACCTTC. Protein product: CASSPLQGAYYGYTF. The genes are TRBV3-1 (or the pseudogene TRBV3-2) and TRBJ1-2; the match to TRBD1 covers 8 bases. V shed 4 bases, J shed 3 bases, and the junction held 7 bases outside the gene matches. CDR1 and CDR2 from the germline V gene are LGHDT and YNNKEL (reference sequence). The length of the CDR3 is 15 residues.

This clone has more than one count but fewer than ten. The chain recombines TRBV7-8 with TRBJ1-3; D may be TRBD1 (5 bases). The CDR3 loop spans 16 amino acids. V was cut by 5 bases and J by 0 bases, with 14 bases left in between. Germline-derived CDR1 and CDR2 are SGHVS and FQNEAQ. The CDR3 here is CASSTERGRSGNTIYF. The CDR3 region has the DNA TGTGCCAGCAGCACCGAACGGGGCCGCTCTGGAAACACCATATATTTT.

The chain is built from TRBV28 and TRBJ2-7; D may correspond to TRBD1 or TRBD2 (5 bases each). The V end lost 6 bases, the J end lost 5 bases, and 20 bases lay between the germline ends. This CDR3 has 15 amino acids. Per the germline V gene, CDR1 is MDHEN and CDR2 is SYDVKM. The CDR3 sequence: CASSSTGAGFHEQYF. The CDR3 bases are TGTGCCAGCAGCTCAACCGGGGCAGGGTTCCACGAGCAGTACTTC.

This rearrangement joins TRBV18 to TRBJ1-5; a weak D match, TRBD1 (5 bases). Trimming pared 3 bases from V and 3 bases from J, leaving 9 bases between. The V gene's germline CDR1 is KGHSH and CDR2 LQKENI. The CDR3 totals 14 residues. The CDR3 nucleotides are TGTGCCAGCTCACCGGGGCCGTACAATCAGCCCCAGCATTTT. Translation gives CASSPGPYNQPQHF.

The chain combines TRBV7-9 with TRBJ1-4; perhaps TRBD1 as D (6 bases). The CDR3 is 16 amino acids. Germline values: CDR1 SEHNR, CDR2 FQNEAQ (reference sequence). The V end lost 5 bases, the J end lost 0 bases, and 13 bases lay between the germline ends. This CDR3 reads CASSGLAGATNEKLFF. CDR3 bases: TGTGCCAGCAGCGGGCTGGCAGGGGCAACTAATGAAAAACTGTTTTTT. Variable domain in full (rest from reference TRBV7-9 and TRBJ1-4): DTGVSQNPRHKITKRGQNVTFRCDPISEHNRLYWYRQTLGQGPEFLTYFQNEAQLEKSRLLSDRFSAERPKGSFSTLEIQRTEQGDSAMYLCASSGLAGATNEKLFFGSGTQLSVL.

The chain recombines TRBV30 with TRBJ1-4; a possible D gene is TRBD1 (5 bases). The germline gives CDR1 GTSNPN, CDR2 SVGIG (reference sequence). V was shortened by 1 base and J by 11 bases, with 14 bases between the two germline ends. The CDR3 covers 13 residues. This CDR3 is CAWSGQPGDKLFF. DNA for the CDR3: TGTGCCTGGAGTGGACAGCCCGGGGACAAACTGTTTTTT.

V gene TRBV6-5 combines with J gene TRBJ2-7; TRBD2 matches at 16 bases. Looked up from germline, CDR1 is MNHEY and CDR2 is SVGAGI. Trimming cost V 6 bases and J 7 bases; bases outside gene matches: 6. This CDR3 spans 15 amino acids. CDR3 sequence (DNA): TGTGCCAGCAGCCAGGGACTAGCGGGAGGGAAAGAGCAGTACTTC. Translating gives CASSQGLAGGKEQYF.

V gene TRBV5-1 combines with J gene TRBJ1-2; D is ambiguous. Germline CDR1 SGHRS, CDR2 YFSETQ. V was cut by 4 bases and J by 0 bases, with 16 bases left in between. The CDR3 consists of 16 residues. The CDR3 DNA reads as TGCGCCAGCAGCCCATTAGTGGGGTCGGCTAACTATGGCTACACCTTC. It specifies CASSPLVGSANYGYTF.

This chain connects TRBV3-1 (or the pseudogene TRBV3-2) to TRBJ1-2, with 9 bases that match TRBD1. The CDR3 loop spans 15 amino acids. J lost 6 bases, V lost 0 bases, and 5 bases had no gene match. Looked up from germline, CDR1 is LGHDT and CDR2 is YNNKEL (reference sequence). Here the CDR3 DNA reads TGTGCCAGCAGCCAAGATTCCACAGGGGGCGATGGCTACACCTTC. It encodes CASSQDSTGGDGYTF.

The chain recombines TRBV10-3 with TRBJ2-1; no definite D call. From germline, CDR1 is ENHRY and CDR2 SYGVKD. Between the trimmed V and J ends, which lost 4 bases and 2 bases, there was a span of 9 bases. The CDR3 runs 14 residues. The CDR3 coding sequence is TGTGCCATCAGTGGGGGATTTACCTACAATGAGCAGTTCTTC. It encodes CAISGGFTYNEQFF.

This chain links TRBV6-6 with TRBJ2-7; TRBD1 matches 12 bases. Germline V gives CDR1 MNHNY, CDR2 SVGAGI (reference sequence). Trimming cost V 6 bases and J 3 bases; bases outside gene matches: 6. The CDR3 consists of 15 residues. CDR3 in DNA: TGTGCCAGCAGGGCGGGACAGGGGGCGGGCTACGAGCAGTACTTC. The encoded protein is CASRAGQGAGYEQYF.

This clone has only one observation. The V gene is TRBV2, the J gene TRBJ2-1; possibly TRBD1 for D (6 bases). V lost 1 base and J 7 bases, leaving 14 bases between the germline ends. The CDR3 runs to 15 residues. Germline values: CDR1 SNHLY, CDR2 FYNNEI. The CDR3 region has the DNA TGTGCCAGCAGTGAAGTAGATTGGACAGAAAATGAGCAGTTCTTC. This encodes CASSEVDWTENEQFF.

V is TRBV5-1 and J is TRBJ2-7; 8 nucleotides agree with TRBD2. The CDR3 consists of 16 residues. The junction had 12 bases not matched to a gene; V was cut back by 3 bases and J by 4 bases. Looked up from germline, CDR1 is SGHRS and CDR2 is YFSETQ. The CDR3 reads CASSYDPAGGRYEQYF. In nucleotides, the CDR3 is TGCGCCAGCAGCTACGATCCGGCGGGCGGGAGGTACGAGCAGTACTTC.

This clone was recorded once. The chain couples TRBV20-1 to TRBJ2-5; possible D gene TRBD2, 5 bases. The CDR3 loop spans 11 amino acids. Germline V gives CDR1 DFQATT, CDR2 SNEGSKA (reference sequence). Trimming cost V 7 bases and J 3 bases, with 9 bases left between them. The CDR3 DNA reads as TGCAGTGTAGGAGGAAAAGAGACCCAGTACTTC. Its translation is CSVGGKETQYF.

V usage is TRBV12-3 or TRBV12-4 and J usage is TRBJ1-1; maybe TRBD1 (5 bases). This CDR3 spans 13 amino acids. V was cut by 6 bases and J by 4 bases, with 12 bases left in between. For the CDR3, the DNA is TGTGCCAGCAGCCGGGGCGCGATCACTGAAGCTTTCTTT. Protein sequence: CASSRGAITEAFF.

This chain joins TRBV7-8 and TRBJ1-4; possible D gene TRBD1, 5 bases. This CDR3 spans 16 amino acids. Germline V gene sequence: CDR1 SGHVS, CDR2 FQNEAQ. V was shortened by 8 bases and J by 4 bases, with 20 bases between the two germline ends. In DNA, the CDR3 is TGTGCCAGCGAAGAGACAGCGAGTGGGGGTAATGAAAAACTGTTTTTT. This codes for CASEETASGGNEKLFF.

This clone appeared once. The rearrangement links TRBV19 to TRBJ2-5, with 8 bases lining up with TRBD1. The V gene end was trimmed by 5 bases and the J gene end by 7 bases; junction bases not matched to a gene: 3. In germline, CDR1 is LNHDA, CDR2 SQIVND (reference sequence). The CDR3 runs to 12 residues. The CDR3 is CASSGDRRTQYF. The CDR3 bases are TGTGCCAGTAGTGGGGACAGGCGGACCCAGTACTTC.

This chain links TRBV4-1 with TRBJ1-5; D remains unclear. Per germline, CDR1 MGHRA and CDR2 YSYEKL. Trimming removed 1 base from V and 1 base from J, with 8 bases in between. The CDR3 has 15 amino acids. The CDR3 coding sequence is TGCGCCAGCAGCCAAGCCCTTTGGAGCAATCAGCCCCAGCATTTT. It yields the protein CASSQALWSNQPQHF.

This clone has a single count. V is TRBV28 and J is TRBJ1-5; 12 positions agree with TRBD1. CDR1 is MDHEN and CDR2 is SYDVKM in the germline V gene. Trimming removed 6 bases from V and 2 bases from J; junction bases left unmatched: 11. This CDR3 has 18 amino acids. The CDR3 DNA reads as TGTGCCAGCAGCCCACTGGGACAGGGGGCAGGAGGCAATCAGCCCCAGCATTTT. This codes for CASSPLGQGAGGNQPQHF. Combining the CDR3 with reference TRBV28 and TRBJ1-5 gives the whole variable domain DVKVTQSSRYLVKRTGEKVFLECVQDMDHENMFWYRQDPGLGLRLIYFSYDVKMKEKGDIPEGYSVSREKKERFSLILESASTNQTSMYLCASSPLGQGAGGNQPQHFGDGTRLSIL.

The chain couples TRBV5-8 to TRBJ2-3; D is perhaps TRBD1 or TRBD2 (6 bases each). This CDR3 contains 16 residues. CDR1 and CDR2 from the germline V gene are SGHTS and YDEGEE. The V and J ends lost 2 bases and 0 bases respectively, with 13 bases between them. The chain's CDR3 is CASSLGGPTSTDTQYF. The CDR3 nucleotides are TGTGCCAGCAGCTTAGGGGGGCCCACTAGCACAGATACGCAGTATTTT.

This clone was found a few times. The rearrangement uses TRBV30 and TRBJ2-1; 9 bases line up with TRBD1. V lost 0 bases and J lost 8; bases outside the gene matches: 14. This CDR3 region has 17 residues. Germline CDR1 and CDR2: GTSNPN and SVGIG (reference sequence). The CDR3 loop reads CAWSVGSRDRVDYEQFF. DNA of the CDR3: TGTGCCTGGAGTGTAGGATCGCGGGACAGGGTAGACTATGAGCAGTTCTTC.

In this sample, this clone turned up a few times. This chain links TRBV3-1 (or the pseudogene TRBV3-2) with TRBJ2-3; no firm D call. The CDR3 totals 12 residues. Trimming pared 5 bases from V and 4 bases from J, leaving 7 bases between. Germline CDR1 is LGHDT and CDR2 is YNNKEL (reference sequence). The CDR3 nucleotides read TGTGCCAGCAGCTCCTACTCAGATACGCAGTATTTT. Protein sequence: CASSSYSDTQYF.

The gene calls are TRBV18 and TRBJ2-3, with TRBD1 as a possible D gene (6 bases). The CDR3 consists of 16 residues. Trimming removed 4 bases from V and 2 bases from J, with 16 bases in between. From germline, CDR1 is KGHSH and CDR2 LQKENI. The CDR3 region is CASSQPQGTYTDTQYF. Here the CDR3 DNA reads TGTGCCAGCTCACAACCACAGGGAACGTACACAGATACGCAGTATTTT.

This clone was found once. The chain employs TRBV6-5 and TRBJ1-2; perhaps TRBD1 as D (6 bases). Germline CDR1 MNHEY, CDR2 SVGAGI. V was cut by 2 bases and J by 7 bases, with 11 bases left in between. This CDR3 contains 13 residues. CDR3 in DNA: TGTGCCAGCAGTTACGGGACACTACTTGGCTACACCTTC. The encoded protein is CASSYGTLLGYTF.

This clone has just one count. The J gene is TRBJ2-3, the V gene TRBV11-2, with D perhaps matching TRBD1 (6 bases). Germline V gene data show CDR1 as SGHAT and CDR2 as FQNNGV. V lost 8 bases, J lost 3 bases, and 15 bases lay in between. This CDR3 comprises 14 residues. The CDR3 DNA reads TGTGCCAGCGGACCCGGGACACAAACAGATACGCAGTATTTT. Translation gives CASGPGTQTDTQYF.

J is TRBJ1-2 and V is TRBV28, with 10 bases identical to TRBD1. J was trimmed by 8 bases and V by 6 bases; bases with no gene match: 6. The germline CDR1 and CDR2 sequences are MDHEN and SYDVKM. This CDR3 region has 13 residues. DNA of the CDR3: TGTGCCAGCAGAAGGACAGGGGGTGACGGCTACACCTTC. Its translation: CASRRTGGDGYTF.

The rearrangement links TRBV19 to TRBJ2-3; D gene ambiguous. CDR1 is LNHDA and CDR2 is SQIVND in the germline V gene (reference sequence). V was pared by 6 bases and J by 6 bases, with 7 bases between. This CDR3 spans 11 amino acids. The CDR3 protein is CASSRWDTQYF. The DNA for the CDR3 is TGTGCCAGTAGCCGTTGGGATACGCAGTATTTT. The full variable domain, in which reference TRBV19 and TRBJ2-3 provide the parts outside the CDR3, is DGGITQSPKYLFRKEGQNVTLSCEQNLNHDAMYWYRQDPGQGLRLIYYSQIVNDFQKGDIAEGYSVSREKKESFPLTVTSAQKNPTAFYLCASSRWDTQYFGPGTRLTVL.

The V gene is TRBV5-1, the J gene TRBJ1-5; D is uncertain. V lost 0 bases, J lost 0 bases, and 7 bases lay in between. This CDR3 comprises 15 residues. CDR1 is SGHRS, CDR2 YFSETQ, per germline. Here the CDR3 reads CASSLEGNSNQPQHF. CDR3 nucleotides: TGCGCCAGCAGCTTGGAGGGCAATAGCAATCAGCCCCAGCATTTT. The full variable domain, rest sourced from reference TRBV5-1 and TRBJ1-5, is KAGVTQTPRYLIKTRGQQVTLSCSPISGHRSVSWYQQTPGQGLQFLFEYFSETQRNKGNFPGRFSGRQFSNSRSEMNVSTLELGDSALYLCASSLEGNSNQPQHFGDGTRLSIL.

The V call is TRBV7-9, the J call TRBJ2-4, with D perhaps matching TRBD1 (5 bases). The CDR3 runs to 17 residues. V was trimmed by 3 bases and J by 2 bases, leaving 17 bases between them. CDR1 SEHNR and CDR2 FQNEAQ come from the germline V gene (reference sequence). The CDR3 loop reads CASSLQGTLSSKNIQYF. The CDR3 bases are TGTGCCAGCAGCTTGCAGGGCACGCTGAGCTCCAAAAACATTCAGTACTTC.